The next 8 T cell receptor beta chains were all read from a single sample in a study of post-analysis software for immune sequencing data. Whole-study results and caveats: Patients carried roughly 5 TRBV segments more frequently than controls did, and TRBV5-6, TRBV5-1 and TRBV20-1 were among them.

These receptors' targets are unknown. TCR beta libraries were prepared from cDNA with unique molecular identifiers. MiXCR, run by TCRdb on the PCR reads, gives a single entry per CDR3 protein. The sample lists about 430,000 distinct CDR3 sequences; approximately 39% were seen once. The sample taken for sequencing was blood. The source of these receptors is a girl aged 2 to 9 with multiple sclerosis.

The rearrangement joins TRBV4-2 to TRBJ1-6; D ambiguous. Between the trimmed V and J ends, which lost 4 bases and 7 bases, there was a span of 8 bases. CDR3 length equals 13 residues. Germline assignment: CDR1 LGHNA and CDR2 YNFKEQ. The CDR3 DNA is TGTGCCAGCAGCCCCACACAAAATTCACCCCTCCACTTT. Protein sequence: CASSPTQNSPLHF.

This chain joins TRBV24-1 and TRBJ2-1; TRBD2 matches 9 bases. The germline gives CDR1 KGHDR, CDR2 SFDVKD. The length of the CDR3 is 14 residues. Trimming at V came to 7 bases and at J to 6 bases, leaving 6 bases not matched to a gene. The CDR3: CATSVAGVSNEQFF. CDR3 DNA sequence: TGTGCCACCAGCGTAGCGGGAGTTTCCAATGAGCAGTTCTTC.

This clonotype was recorded a few times. The chain recombines TRBV12-3 or TRBV12-4 with TRBJ1-5; D perhaps matches TRBD1 (5 bases). The length of the CDR3 is 12 residues. V shed 6 bases and J shed 7 bases, with 10 bases lying between them. DNA of the CDR3: TGTGCCAGCAGGGCGCAGGGCCAGCCCCAGCATTTT. Translation: CASRAQGQPQHF.

This clonotype was seen only a few times. This chain uses TRBV5-6 with TRBJ2-3, with a tentative D call TRBD2 (5 bases). This CDR3 has 19 residues. CDR1 is SGHDT and CDR2 is YYEEEE in the germline V gene. Deletions cut 0 bases from V and 0 bases from J, with 20 bases between. CDR3 in amino acids: CASSLVSARANSSTDTQYF. In DNA form, the CDR3 reads TGTGCCAGCAGCTTGGTATCAGCGCGGGCGAATTCTAGCACAGATACGCAGTATTTT. The full variable domain, its missing parts supplied by reference TRBV5-6 and TRBJ2-3, is DAGVTQSPTHLIKTRGQQVTLRCSPKSGHDTVSWYQQALGQGPQFIFQYYEEEERQRGNFPDRFSGHQFPNYSSELNVNALLLGDSALYLCASSLVSARANSSTDTQYFGPGTRLTVL.

The J gene is TRBJ1-2, the V gene TRBV7-2, with TRBD1 matching over 9 bases. This CDR3 is built from 15 residues. The J segment lost 4 bases and the V segment lost 5 bases, leaving 8 bases of the junction unmatched. From germline, CDR1 is SGHTA and CDR2 FQGNSA. Here the CDR3 reads CASSRQGGDVYGYTF. DNA of the CDR3: TGTGCCAGCAGCCGACAGGGGGGAGATGTCTATGGCTACACCTTC. The variable domain in full, completed from reference TRBV7-2 and TRBJ1-2, reads GAGVSQSPSNKVTEKGKDVELRCDPISGHTALYWYRQSLGQGLEFLIYFQGNSAPDKSGLPSDRFSAERTGGSVSTLTIQRTQQEDSAVYLCASSRQGGDVYGYTFGSGTRLTVV.

Here the CDR3 DNA reads TGTGCCAGCAGCCGCGAAACTTTAGAGTCCCTCCACTTT. This sequence encodes CASSRETLESLHF. The chain combines TRBV12-3 or TRBV12-4 with TRBJ1-6; D remains ambiguous. The CDR3 runs 13 residues. Between the trimmed V and J ends, which lost 6 bases and 14 bases, there was a span of 17 bases.

The chain is built from TRBV29-1 and TRBJ2-1; D may match TRBD1 or TRBD2 (6 bases each). The V and J ends lost 7 bases and 8 bases respectively, with 24 bases between them. Germline V gene data show CDR1 as SQVTM and CDR2 as ANQGSEA. This CDR3 contains 15 residues. CDR3 loop: CSARGQGGVGHEQFF. CDR3 sequence (DNA): TGCAGCGCCCGGGGGCAAGGCGGGGTAGGACATGAGCAGTTCTTC.

This clonotype has only a few counts. The V gene is TRBV20-1, the J gene TRBJ2-1, with unresolved D. Germline CDR1 reads DFQATT; CDR2 reads SNEGSKA (reference sequence). This CDR3 is built from 14 residues. V was cut by 4 bases and J by 3 bases, with 13 bases left in between. CDR3 nucleotides: TGCAGTGCTACAGCCGGACGGAGCTACAATGAGCAGTTCTTC. Translating it yields CSATAGRSYNEQFF.